This TCR beta chain came from a study of beta chain features in type 1 diabetes. Study outcomes and limitations: VDJ junctions in type 1 diabetes patients carried more deletions and fewer insertions. There was no resolution here of whether HLA type influences TCRB rearrangement. All four CD4+ subsets from Type 1 diabetes patients carried moderately but significantly shorter TCRB CDR3s.

This clone has only a few counts. Its antigen is as yet unknown. Sorting with CD45RO/CCR7/CD25/CD127/CD95/CD27 yielded naive, central memory, regulatory and stem-like memory CD4+ cells. The CDR3 is 12 residues long. CDR1 is MDHEN, CDR2 SYDVKM, per germline. V was pared by 5 bases and J by 6 bases, with 9 bases between. Investigators reverse transcribed all isolated RNA, so they sequenced expressed TCRB transcripts. TCRdb's table, derived via immunoSEQ multiplex PCR, lists solely in-frame clones and lacks some. The repertoire includes around 280,000 clones, roughly 15% of them detected once, and approximately 0.015% sits in the top ten.

The sample taken for sequencing was naive CD4+ T cells from blood. The chain recombines TRBV28 with TRBJ2-3, with D possibly matching TRBD1 (6 bases). The receptor was isolated from a man aged 18 to 35 with type 1 diabetes. The CDR3 coding sequence is TGTGCCAGCAGTACAGGGTCCGATACGCAGTATTTT. Its translation is CASSTGSDTQYF. Variable domain in full (rest from reference TRBV28 and TRBJ2-3): DVKVTQSSRYLVKRTGEKVFLECVQDMDHENMFWYRQDPGLGLRLIYFSYDVKMKEKGDIPEGYSVSREKKERFSLILESASTNQTSMYLCASSTGSDTQYFGPGTRLTVL.